What follows are 14 T cell receptor beta chains derived from one specimen sequenced in a study of cytomegalovirus exposure and HLA in healthy donors. The PCR made use of 60 Vbeta and 13 Jbeta primers. TCRdb's copy holds only in-frame clones and misses some; the assay was immunoSEQ multiplex PCR. Here the sample spans 75,000 to 95,000 clones, about 87% being singletons. Sequenced input: PBMCs. These receptors all come from a man between 18 and 35 years old in good health and CMV-seronegative.

The CDR3 DNA follows: TGTGCCAGCAGCTTCCTTGTTCCCCGGGCTGAAGCTTTCTTT. Translated, it gives CASSFLVPRAEAFF. The rearrangement links TRBV5-6 to TRBJ1-1; D remains unclear. The V and J ends lost 2 bases and 6 bases respectively, with 14 bases between them. CDR3 length: 14 residues. Germline CDR1 is SGHDT and CDR2 is YYEEEE.

The chain carries TRBV7-2 and TRBJ1-2; 9 bases map to TRBD1. V was pared by 6 bases and J by 10 bases, with 6 bases of the junction left unmatched. Germline assignment: CDR1 SGHTA and CDR2 FQGNSA. The CDR3 spans 12 residues. This chain's CDR3 is CASRPWTGDYTF. As DNA, the CDR3 is TGTGCCAGCAGACCTTGGACAGGGGACTACACCTTC.

This clone was observed once. The chain has TRBV5-4 and TRBJ2-5; the match to TRBD2 covers 14 bases. The CDR3 consists of 16 residues. Trimming removed 3 bases from V and 5 bases from J; junction bases left unmatched: 6. Germline CDR1 and CDR2: SGHNT and YYREEE (reference sequence). The CDR3 DNA reads TGTGCCAGCAGCTCGGGGACTAGCGGGAGCGGCGAGACCCAGTACTTC. Protein sequence: CASSSGTSGSGETQYF. Filled out from reference TRBV5-4 and TRBJ2-5, the complete variable domain reads ETGVTQSPTHLIKTRGQQVTLRCSSQSGHNTVSWYQQALGQGPQFIFQYYREEENGRGNFPPRFSGLQFPNYSSELNVNALELDDSALYLCASSSGTSGSGETQYFGPGTRLLVL.

The V and J genes are TRBV11-2 and TRBJ2-3, with D maybe TRBD2 (5 bases). Germline CDR1 and CDR2: SGHAT and FQNNGV. The V end was cut by 5 bases, the J end by 1 base, with 10 bases between. The CDR3 covers 14 residues. CDR3 loop: CASSPGLGTDTQYF. CDR3 DNA: TGTGCCAGCAGCCCCGGACTCGGCACAGATACGCAGTATTTT.

This clone was counted a single time. The J gene is TRBJ2-3, the V gene TRBV7-6; 7 bases agree with TRBD2. The CDR3 spans 15 residues. The V gene end was trimmed by 3 bases and the J gene end by 1 base; junction bases not matched to a gene: 4. Germline CDR1 and CDR2: SGHVS and FNYEAQ. The DNA of the CDR3 is TGTGCCAGCAGCTTTTTGGCGGGAGGCACAGATACGCAGTATTTT. Its protein product is CASSFLAGGTDTQYF.

This chain connects TRBV9 to TRBJ2-7, with TRBD2 identical over 11 bases. J lost 4 bases, V lost 4 bases, and 10 bases had no gene match. CDR3 length: 16 amino acids. The germline gives CDR1 SGDLS, CDR2 YYNGEE. The CDR3, as DNA: TGTGCCAGCAGCCCTACGGTACTAGCGGGGGATTACGAGCAGTACTTC. Translation gives CASSPTVLAGDYEQYF.

This rearrangement joins TRBV14 to TRBJ2-2; 9 positions match TRBD1. There are 16 residues in the CDR3. Germline V gene data show CDR1 as SGHDN and CDR2 as FVKESK. J was trimmed by 2 bases and V by 4 bases; bases with no gene match: 5. The CDR3 DNA reads TGTGCCAGCAGCCCACTGGGACAGGGTAACACCGGGGAGCTGTTTTTT. Translated: CASSPLGQGNTGELFF.

The chain has TRBV27 and TRBJ2-7, with 7 bases that match TRBD1. Germline lookup yields CDR1 MNHEY and CDR2 SMNVEV (reference sequence). The trim removed 5 bases at V and 3 bases at J, leaving 7 bases unmatched. This CDR3 region has 14 residues. The CDR3 region has the DNA TGTGCCAGCAGTAAGAGGGGGCGCTTCTACGAGCAGTACTTC. Translated, it gives CASSKRGRFYEQYF.

CDR3 sequence reads: CASRRTGTNYGYTF. Here the CDR3 DNA reads TGTGCCAGCAGAAGGACAGGGACTAACTATGGCTACACCTTC. V gene TRBV6-5 combines with J gene TRBJ1-2, with TRBD1 identical over 8 bases. Germline assignment: CDR1 MNHEY and CDR2 SVGAGI. The V segment lost 6 bases and the J segment 0 bases; nucleotides outside the gene matches: 3. The CDR3 length is 14 residues.

V gene TRBV28 combines with J gene TRBJ1-5, with 8 bases that match TRBD1. CDR3 size: 15 residues. The V and J ends lost 5 bases and 7 bases, in that order; junction bases with no gene match: 10. The germline gives CDR1 MDHEN, CDR2 SYDVKM. The CDR3 coding sequence is TGTGCCAGCAGTCTAGGACTGACAGGGGACCAGCCCCAGCATTTT. Translated: CASSLGLTGDQPQHF. The whole variable domain, remainder taken from reference TRBV28 and TRBJ1-5, is DVKVTQSSRYLVKRTGEKVFLECVQDMDHENMFWYRQDPGLGLRLIYFSYDVKMKEKGDIPEGYSVSREKKERFSLILESASTNQTSMYLCASSLGLTGDQPQHFGDGTRLSIL.

This clone was recorded only once. This chain links TRBV30 with TRBJ1-2; no firm D call. The CDR3 spans 12 residues. The V gene lost 1 base and the J gene lost 3 bases, with 6 bases spanning the gap. Germline CDR1 reads GTSNPN; CDR2 reads SVGIG (reference sequence). CDR3 in amino acids: CAWSGVDYGYTF. The CDR3 nucleotides read TGTGCCTGGAGTGGTGTAGACTATGGCTACACCTTC.

The chain combines TRBV28 with TRBJ1-5; D unclear. The CDR3 extends over 15 amino acids. V was clipped by 1 base and J by 2 bases, with 9 bases between them. Germline V gene sequence: CDR1 MDHEN, CDR2 SYDVKM. The CDR3 DNA reads TGTGCCAGCAGTTTATCCCCAGCGGGCAATCAGCCCCAGCATTTT. It encodes CASSLSPAGNQPQHF.

The V gene is TRBV4-3, the J gene TRBJ2-7; 10 nucleotides agree with TRBD2. The length of the CDR3 is 18 residues. CDR1 LGHNA and CDR2 YSLEER come from the germline V gene. The trim removed 4 bases at V and 3 bases at J, leaving 15 bases unmatched. CDR3 loop: CASSRVAGGGLAVYEQYF. The CDR3 coding sequence is TGCGCCAGCAGCCGAGTAGCGGGAGGAGGTTTGGCGGTCTACGAGCAGTACTTC.

V is TRBV7-2 and J is TRBJ2-1; D gene uncertain. This CDR3 is 11 amino acids long. The V end was cut by 6 bases, the J end by 8 bases, with 8 bases between. Germline CDR1 reads SGHTA; CDR2 reads FQGNSA. The CDR3 loop is CASREIDEQFF. The DNA of the CDR3 is TGTGCCAGCAGGGAGATCGATGAGCAGTTCTTC. The variable domain in full, with the rest retrieved from reference TRBV7-2 and TRBJ2-1, is GAGVSQSPSNKVTEKGKDVELRCDPISGHTALYWYRQSLGQGLEFLIYFQGNSAPDKSGLPSDRFSAERTGGSVSTLTIQRTQQEDSAVYLCASREIDEQFFGPGTRLTVL.